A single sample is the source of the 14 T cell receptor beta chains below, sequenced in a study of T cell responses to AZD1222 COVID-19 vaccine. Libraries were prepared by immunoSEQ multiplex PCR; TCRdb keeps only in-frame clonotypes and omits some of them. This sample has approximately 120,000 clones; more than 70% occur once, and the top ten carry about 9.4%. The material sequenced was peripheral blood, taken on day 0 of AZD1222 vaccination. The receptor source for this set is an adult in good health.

CDR3 sequence (DNA): TGTGCCAGCAGCGTAGCTGGGGTGTCCTATGGCTACACCTTC. This codes for CASSVAGVSYGYTF. The rearrangement joins TRBV9 to TRBJ1-2; D is uncertain. The CDR3 loop spans 14 amino acids. V was pared by 0 bases and J by 4 bases, with 10 bases between. The V gene's germline CDR1 is SGDLS and CDR2 YYNGEE.

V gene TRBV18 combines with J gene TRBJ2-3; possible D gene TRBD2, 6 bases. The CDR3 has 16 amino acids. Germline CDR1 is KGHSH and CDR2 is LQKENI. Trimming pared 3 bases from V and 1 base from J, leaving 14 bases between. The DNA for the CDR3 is TGTGCCAGCTCACCTTTTGCGGGGCGGGGCACAGATACGCAGTATTTT. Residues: CASSPFAGRGTDTQYF.

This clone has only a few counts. The CDR3 region has the DNA TGTGCCAGCAGCTTACTAGCGGGAGACGGGGAGCTGTTTTTT. It yields the protein CASSLLAGDGELFF. The J gene is TRBJ2-2, the V gene TRBV7-2, with TRBD2 identical over 10 bases. Germline V gene lookup returns CDR1 SGHTA and CDR2 FQGNSA. The J segment lost 7 bases and the V segment lost 2 bases, leaving 1 base of the junction unmatched. The CDR3 runs 14 residues.

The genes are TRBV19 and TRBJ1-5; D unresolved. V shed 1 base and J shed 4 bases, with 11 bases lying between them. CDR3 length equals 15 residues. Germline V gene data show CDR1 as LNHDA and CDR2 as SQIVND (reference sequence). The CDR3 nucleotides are TGTGCCAGTAGTATAGGTAGGCAGAGTAATCAGCCCCAGCATTTT. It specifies CASSIGRQSNQPQHF.

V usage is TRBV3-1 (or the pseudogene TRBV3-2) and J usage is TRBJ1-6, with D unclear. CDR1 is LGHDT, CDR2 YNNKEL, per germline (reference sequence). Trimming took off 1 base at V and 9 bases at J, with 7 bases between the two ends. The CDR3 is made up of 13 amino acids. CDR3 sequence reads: CASSQGNRSPLHF. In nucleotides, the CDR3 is TGTGCCAGCAGCCAAGGTAACCGTTCACCCCTCCACTTT.

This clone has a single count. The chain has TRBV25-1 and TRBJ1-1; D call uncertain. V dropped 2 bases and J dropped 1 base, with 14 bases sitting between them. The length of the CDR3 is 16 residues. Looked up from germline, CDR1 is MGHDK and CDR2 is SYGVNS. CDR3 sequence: CASSEGVGLTNTEAFF. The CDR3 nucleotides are TGTGCCAGCAGTGAAGGTGTCGGTCTGACGAACACTGAAGCTTTCTTT.

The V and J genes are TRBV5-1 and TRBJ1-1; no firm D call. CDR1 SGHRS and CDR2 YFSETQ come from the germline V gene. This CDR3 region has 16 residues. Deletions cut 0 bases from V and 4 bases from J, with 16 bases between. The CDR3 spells CASSLALVSASTEAFF. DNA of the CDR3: TGCGCCAGCAGCTTGGCCCTGGTGAGTGCGAGCACTGAAGCTTTCTTT.

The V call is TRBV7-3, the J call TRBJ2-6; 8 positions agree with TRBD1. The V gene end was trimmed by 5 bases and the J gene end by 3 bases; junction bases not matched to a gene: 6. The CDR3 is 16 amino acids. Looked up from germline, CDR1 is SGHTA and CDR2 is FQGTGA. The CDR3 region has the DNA TGTGCCAGCAGCCCTCTCAGGGGGCTTGGGGCCAACGTCCTGACTTTC. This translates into CASSPLRGLGANVLTF.

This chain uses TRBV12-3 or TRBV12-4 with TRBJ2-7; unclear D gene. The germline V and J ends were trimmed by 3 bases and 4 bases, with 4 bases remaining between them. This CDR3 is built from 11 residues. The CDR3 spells CASSFMYEQYF. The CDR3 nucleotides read TGTGCCAGCAGTTTTATGTACGAGCAGTACTTC.

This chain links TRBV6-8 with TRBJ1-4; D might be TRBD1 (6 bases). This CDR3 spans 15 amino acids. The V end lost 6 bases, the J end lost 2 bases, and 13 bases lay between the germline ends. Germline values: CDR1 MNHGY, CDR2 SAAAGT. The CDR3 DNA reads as TGTGCCAGCAGCCTTACAGGGTCGACTAATGAAAAACTGTTTTTT. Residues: CASSLTGSTNEKLFF.

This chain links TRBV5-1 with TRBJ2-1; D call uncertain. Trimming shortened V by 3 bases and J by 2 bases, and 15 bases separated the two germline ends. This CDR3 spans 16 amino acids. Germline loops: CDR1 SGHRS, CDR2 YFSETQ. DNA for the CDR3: TGCGCCAGCAGCTCCGGGCCCCGGGCCACCTACAATGAGCAGTTCTTC. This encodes CASSSGPRATYNEQFF.

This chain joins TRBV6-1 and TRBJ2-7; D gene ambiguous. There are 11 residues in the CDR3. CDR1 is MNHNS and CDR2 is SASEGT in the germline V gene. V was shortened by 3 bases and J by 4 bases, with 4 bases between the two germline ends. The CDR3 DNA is TGTGCCAGCAGTGATACATACGAGCAGTACTTC. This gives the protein CASSDTYEQYF.

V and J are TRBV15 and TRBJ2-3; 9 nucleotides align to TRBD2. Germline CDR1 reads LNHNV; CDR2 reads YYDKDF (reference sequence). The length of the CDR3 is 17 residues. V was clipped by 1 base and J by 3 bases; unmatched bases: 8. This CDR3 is CATSRVVVAGVTDTQYF. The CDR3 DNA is TGTGCCACCAGCAGAGTAGTCGTAGCGGGAGTAACAGATACGCAGTATTTT.

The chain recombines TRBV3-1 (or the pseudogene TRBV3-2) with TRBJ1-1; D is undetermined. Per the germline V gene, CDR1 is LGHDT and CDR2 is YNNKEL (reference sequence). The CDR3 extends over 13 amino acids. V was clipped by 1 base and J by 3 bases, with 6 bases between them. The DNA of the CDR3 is TGTGCCAGCAGCCAAGGTGGGGACACTGAAGCTTTCTTT. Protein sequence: CASSQGGDTEAFF.